Here is one T cell receptor (beta chain) with its context. Its antigen is not known. This CDR3 spans 15 amino acids. Trimming took 0 bases from V and 5 from J; bases not matched to a gene: 6. CDR1 is LNHNV, CDR2 YYDKDF, per germline (reference sequence). This specimen belongs to a study of CD4 T cells in relation to SARS-CoV-2 and coronaviruses. As for the study in general: After roughly eleven days of antigen culture, PBMC TCR beta CDR3s were sequenced. Study outcomes and limitations: Crossreactive clones expanded significantly less to SARS-CoV-2 than monoreactive clones.

Clones were read by immunoSEQ multiplex PCR, and TCRdb kept only the in-frame ones, dropping some. Counted here are some 14,000 clones, 78% occurring once; the ten biggest clones make up around 18%. CD4+ T cells from unexposed donors were obtained before the COVID-19 pandemic (2011-2018). CD4+ T cells were isolated from the cells after less than 13 days of culture. The chain is built from TRBV15 and TRBJ2-7; TRBD1 matches 8 bases. This receptor was obtained from a human donor in good health. Specimen: CD4+ T cells from PBMCs, cultured in vitro. The CDR3 sequence is CATSRDSPGGHEQYF. The CDR3 coding sequence is TGTGCCACCAGCAGAGATTCCCCAGGGGGCCACGAGCAGTACTTC.